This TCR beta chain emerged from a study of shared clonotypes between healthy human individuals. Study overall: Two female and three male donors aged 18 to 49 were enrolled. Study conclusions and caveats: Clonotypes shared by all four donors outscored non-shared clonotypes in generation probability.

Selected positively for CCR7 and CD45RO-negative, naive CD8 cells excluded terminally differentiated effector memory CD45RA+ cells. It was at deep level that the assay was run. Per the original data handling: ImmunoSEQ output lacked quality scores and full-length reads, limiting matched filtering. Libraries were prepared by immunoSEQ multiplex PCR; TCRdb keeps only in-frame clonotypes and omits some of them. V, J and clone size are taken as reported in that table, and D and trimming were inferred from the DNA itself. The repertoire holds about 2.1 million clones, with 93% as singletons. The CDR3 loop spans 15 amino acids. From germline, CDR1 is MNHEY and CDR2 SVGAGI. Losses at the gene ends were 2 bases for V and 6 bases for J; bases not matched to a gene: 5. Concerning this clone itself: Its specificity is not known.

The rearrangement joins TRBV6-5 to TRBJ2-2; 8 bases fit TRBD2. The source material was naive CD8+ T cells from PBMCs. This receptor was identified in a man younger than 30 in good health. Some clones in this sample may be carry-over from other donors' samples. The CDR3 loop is CASSYVAGLAGELFF. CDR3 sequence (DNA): TGTGCCAGCAGTTACGTAGCGGGGCTGGCCGGGGAGCTGTTTTTT.